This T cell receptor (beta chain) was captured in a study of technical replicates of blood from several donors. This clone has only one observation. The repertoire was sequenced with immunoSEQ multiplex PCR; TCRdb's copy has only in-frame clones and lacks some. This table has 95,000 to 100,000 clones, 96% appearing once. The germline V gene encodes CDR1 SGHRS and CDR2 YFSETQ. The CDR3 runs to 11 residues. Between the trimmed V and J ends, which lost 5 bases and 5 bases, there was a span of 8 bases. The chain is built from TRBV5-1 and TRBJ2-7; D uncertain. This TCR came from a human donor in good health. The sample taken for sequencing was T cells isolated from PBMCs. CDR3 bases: TGCGCCAGCAGGTCCGGAGACGAGCAGTACTTC. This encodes CASRSGDEQYF.